Reported below is one T cell receptor beta chain. Its target is unknown. Here immunoSEQ multiplex PCR was the method, and the copy in TCRdb shows in-frame clones only, minus some. Of 60,000 to 95,000 clones in the sample, around 90% were seen once. Germline CDR1 reads GTSNPN; CDR2 reads SVGIG (reference sequence). This CDR3 spans 14 amino acids. V was cut by 3 bases and J by 8 bases, with 17 bases left in between. The data are from a study of human versus mouse CDR3 diversity and MHC coevolution. Study conclusions and caveats: Human T cells underwent selection on roughly 6 different MHC II alleles.

The sequencing input was naive CD4+ T cells from blood. This sample's subset: CD45RO-negative CD62L-positive naive CD4 T cells. This TCR was recovered from a person aged 30 to 69 in good health. The J gene is TRBJ2-1, the V gene TRBV30, with D perhaps TRBD1 (5 bases). The CDR3 DNA is TGTGCCTGGAGCCGCGAAGGGGCTATCGATGAGCAGTTCTTC. This codes for CAWSREGAIDEQFF.